The rows below give T cell receptor beta chains drawn from one sample of a study of cytomegalovirus exposure and HLA in healthy donors. Profiled with immunoSEQ multiplex PCR; TCRdb holds only in-frame clones, not every one. Of around 100,000 clones listed, around 66% are singletons. The sequenced material came from PBMCs. These receptor sequences come from a woman aged 50 to 60 in good health and CMV-seronegative. Each CDR3 is given with its conserved first and last residue. The order of the fields is D gene, V gene, CDR3 protein. The D gene is left open where the match is weak.

d_call: NA; v_call: TRBV19; cdr3_aa: CASSKGQLEQYF
d_call: NA; v_call: TRBV2; cdr3_aa: CASSGVYVLTF
d_call: NA; v_call: TRBV14; cdr3_aa: CASSQARATNEKLFF
d_call: TRBD1; v_call: TRBV5-1; cdr3_aa: CASSWDRGRSPLHF
d_call: NA; v_call: TRBV5-5; cdr3_aa: CASSLASLGDFNYGYTF
d_call: NA; v_call: TRBV29-1; cdr3_aa: CSAQSEKLFF
d_call: TRBD2; v_call: TRBV12-5; cdr3_aa: CASGSGGAFNDEQFF
d_call: TRBD2; v_call: TRBV2; cdr3_aa: CASSVGEGSENIQYF
d_call: TRBD1; v_call: TRBV5-1; cdr3_aa: CASSPRNRGTNTEAFF
d_call: TRBD1; v_call: TRBV11-3; cdr3_aa: CASDRGSYNEQFF
d_call: NA; v_call: TRBV2; cdr3_aa: CASKPDSRYGYTF
d_call: TRBD1; v_call: TRBV5-1; cdr3_aa: CASSSTGEYSPLHF
d_call: TRBD1; v_call: TRBV7-9; cdr3_aa: CASQGQSNSPLHF
d_call: NA; v_call: TRBV6-1; cdr3_aa: CASTDFPRVSGNTIYF
d_call: NA; v_call: TRBV28; cdr3_aa: CASSPTGLNTEAFF